The clone carrying this T cell receptor beta chain was seen more than once but under ten times. Its matching antigen is unknown. Patients had received no treatment of any kind before thyroid surgery. Trimming took off 7 bases at V and 2 bases at J, with 17 bases between the two ends. Germline loops: CDR1 LNHDA, CDR2 SQIVND (reference sequence). The CDR3 totals 15 residues. The sample belongs to a study of metastatic and nonmetastatic thyroid tumors. Study background: The comparison covered peripheral blood and tumor or nodule tissue in malignant and benign thyroid patients.

Original processing notes: Differences in CDR3 between clinicopathological groups were drawn on to build a classifier intended to discriminate distant-metastatic papillary thyroid cancer patients. Via MiXCR, TCRdb re-called the PCR reads. These V and J calls derive from TCRdb rather than the authors' analysis. Of roughly 23,000 clones listed, about 14% were seen once; the top ten hold roughly 14%. Findings of the study overall: According to reports, the diversity of TCR beta was significantly higher in malignant thyroid tumors than in benign nodules, and this held in both blood and tumor samples.

V gene TRBV19 combines with J gene TRBJ1-1; the D is unclear. The sequenced sample consisted of tumor tissue. This TCR derives from a female donor with papillary thyroid cancer or a benign thyroid nodule (not recorded which). Some clones in this sample may be carry-over from other donors' samples. CDR3 in DNA: TGTGCCAGTAATCGTCCGGGATACTTAAACACTGAAGCTTTCTTT. Protein product: CASNRPGYLNTEAFF. The whole variable domain, filled in from reference TRBV19 and TRBJ1-1, reads DGGITQSPKYLFRKEGQNVTLSCEQNLNHDAMYWYRQDPGQGLRLIYYSQIVNDFQKGDIAEGYSVSREKKESFPLTVTSAQKNPTAFYLCASNRPGYLNTEAFFGQGTRLTVV.